This TCR beta chain was recovered during a study of T cell responses to AZD1222 COVID-19 vaccine. Study context: The analysis combined second doses at about 4 or about 12 weeks.

Produced via immunoSEQ multiplex PCR; TCRdb's table is partial and in-frame only. Among about 100,000 clones, approximately 87% were seen once, and the ten largest hold about 16%. The CDR3 extends over 15 amino acids. Trimming took 6 bases from V and 4 from J, leaving 16 bases between them. Per the germline V gene, CDR1 is MNHEY and CDR2 is SVGAGI. The clonotype was recovered from an adult in good health. Sample: peripheral blood, taken on day 0 of AZD1222 vaccination. The chain joins TRBV6-5 to TRBJ1-5; possible D gene TRBD1, 5 bases. In DNA, the CDR3 is TGTGCCAGCAGCTTGGGGCAGGGTTGGAATCAGCCCCAGCATTTT. It translates to CASSLGQGWNQPQHF.